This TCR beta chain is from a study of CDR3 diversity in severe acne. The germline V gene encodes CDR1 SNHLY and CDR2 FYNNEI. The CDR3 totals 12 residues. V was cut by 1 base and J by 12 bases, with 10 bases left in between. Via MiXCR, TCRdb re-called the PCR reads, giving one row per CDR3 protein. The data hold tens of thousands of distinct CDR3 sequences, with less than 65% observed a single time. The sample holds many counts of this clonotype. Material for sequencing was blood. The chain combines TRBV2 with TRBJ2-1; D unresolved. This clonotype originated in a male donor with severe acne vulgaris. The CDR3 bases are TGTGCCAGCAGTGAAGAAAGTGCCGGGCAGTTCTTC. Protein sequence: CASSEESAGQFF.